This TCR beta chain derives from a study of blood T cells in healthy people across ages. V lost 2 bases to trimming and J lost 3 bases, with 7 bases between them. CDR1 MNHEY and CDR2 SVGAGI come from the germline V gene. CDR3 length: 14 residues. Primers used in a second PCR of about 6 to 11 cycles were a sample-barcoded 5' primer and a J-beta primer mix. TCRdb ran MiXCR on the 5' RACE reads and lists one entry per CDR3 protein. The sample contains just under 550,000 distinct CDR3 sequences, 24% of which appear only once. The table lists this clonotype with a few counts. This sample also appeared in a second study, on T cells of mothers and their children. That publication notes: Sequencing got over 9 million TCR beta CDR3 reads from each mother and around 3.1 million from each child. Versus unrelated pairs, overlap was slightly higher in related mother-child pairs, without reaching significance.

The chain uses TRBV6-5 and TRBJ2-2, with D possibly matching TRBD1 (5 bases). The sample consisted of blood. The TCR comes from a boy younger than 18 in good health. The CDR3 DNA sequence: TGTGCCAGCAGTTACGGGGCCCACACCGGGGAGCTGTTTTTT. This translates into CASSYGAHTGELFF.